Presented here are 28 T cell receptor beta chains from one specimen sequenced in a study of T cell responses to AZD1222 COVID-19 vaccine. TCRdb's table, derived via immunoSEQ multiplex PCR, lists solely in-frame clones and lacks some. There are roughly 120,000 clones in the sample; approximately 94% occur only once, and approximately 5.1% lies in the top ten. The sequenced sample was peripheral blood, obtained 28 days after the second AZD1222 dose. These receptors all come from an adult who received the AZD1222 COVID-19 vaccine.

The genes are TRBV3-1 (or the pseudogene TRBV3-2) and TRBJ2-5; D is unclear. Germline loops: CDR1 LGHDT, CDR2 YNNKEL (reference sequence). The CDR3 is 10 residues long. V lost 0 bases, J lost 7 bases, and 0 bases lay in between. The CDR3, as DNA: TGTGCCAGCAGCCAAGAGACCCAGTACTTC. Translated: CASSQETQYF.

The chain couples TRBV11-3 to TRBJ2-2, with D maybe TRBD2 (6 bases). CDR3 length: 15 amino acids. V gave up 1 base and J gave up 5 bases, with 11 bases separating them. The germline V gene encodes CDR1 SGHNT and CDR2 YENEEA. The CDR3 region has the DNA TGTGCCAGCAGCTTAGCCGGGGGATCGACCGGGGAGCTGTTTTTT. It translates to CASSLAGGSTGELFF.

The CDR3 bases are TGTGCCAGCAGAGAAAGCGGGGCAAGCTCCTACAATGAGCAGTTCTTC. Translated: CASRESGASSYNEQFF. V and J are TRBV7-9 and TRBJ2-1; TRBD2 aligns across 7 bases. Germline V CDR1 and CDR2: SEHNR, FQNEAQ (reference sequence). With V trimmed by 6 bases and J by 0 bases, 8 bases remained unmatched. This CDR3 has 16 residues. The variable domain in full, completed from reference TRBV7-9 and TRBJ2-1, reads DTGVSQNPRHKITKRGQNVTFRCDPISEHNRLYWYRQTLGQGPEFLTYFQNEAQLEKSRLLSDRFSAERPKGSFSTLEIQRTEQGDSAMYLCASRESGASSYNEQFFGPGTRLTVL.

The V gene is TRBV5-1, the J gene TRBJ2-1, with TRBD2 as a possible D gene (6 bases). Germline CDR1 SGHRS, CDR2 YFSETQ. The CDR3 loop spans 14 amino acids. V shed 2 bases and J shed 8 bases, with 14 bases lying between them. CDR3 nucleotide sequence: TGCGCCAGCAGCTTTCCCGGGAGCTTCGATGAGCAGTTCTTC. Translating gives CASSFPGSFDEQFF.

The chain recombines TRBV2 with TRBJ2-7, with D perhaps TRBD1 or TRBD2 (5 bases each). Germline V lookup: CDR1 SNHLY, CDR2 FYNNEI. CDR3 length equals 12 residues. V gave up 6 bases and J gave up 3 bases, with 9 bases separating them. This CDR3 is CASRGTNYEQYF. In nucleotides, the CDR3 is TGTGCCAGCAGGGGGACCAACTACGAGCAGTACTTC.

The chain joins TRBV6-5 to TRBJ2-2; D is perhaps TRBD1 or TRBD2 (6 bases each). Trimming shortened V by 8 bases and J by 1 base, and 11 bases separated the two germline ends. This CDR3 contains 14 residues. Germline CDR1 is MNHEY and CDR2 is SVGAGI. CDR3 in amino acids: CASSRGGNTGELFF. In DNA form, the CDR3 reads TGTGCCAGCTCCAGGGGAGGGAACACCGGGGAGCTGTTTTTT.

The chain couples TRBV29-1 to TRBJ2-4; possibly TRBD1 or TRBD2 for D (5 bases each). The V end lost 6 bases, the J end lost 0 bases, and 6 bases lay between the germline ends. Germline CDR1 reads SQVTM; CDR2 reads ANQGSEA. The CDR3 runs to 12 residues. The CDR3 DNA follows: TGCAGCGTGAGGGGAGCCAAAAACATTCAGTACTTC. Amino acids: CSVRGAKNIQYF. The full variable domain, its missing parts supplied by reference TRBV29-1 and TRBJ2-4, is SAVISQKPSRDICQRGTSLTIQCQVDSQVTMMFWYRQQPGQSLTLIATANQGSEATYESGFVIDKFPISRPNLTFSTLTVSNMSPEDSSIYLCSVRGAKNIQYFGAGTRLSVL.

The V call is TRBV12-3 or TRBV12-4, the J call TRBJ2-1; D unresolved. The CDR3 has 12 residues. Between the trimmed V and J ends, which lost 7 bases and 5 bases, there was a span of 9 bases. The CDR3 sequence is CASTRTNNEQFF. CDR3 DNA sequence: TGTGCCAGCACCCGGACCAACAATGAGCAGTTCTTC.

The chain joins TRBV13 to TRBJ2-3, with a tentative D call TRBD2 (5 bases). V shed 3 bases and J shed 4 bases, with 5 bases lying between them. The CDR3 consists of 12 residues. CDR1 PRHDT and CDR2 FYEKMQ come from the germline V gene (reference sequence). CDR3 nucleotide sequence: TGTGCCAGCAGCTTGGAGGCAGATACGCAGTATTTT. This translates into CASSLEADTQYF.

The rearrangement uses TRBV19 and TRBJ2-5; 10 bases fit TRBD2. The CDR3 is 14 amino acids. The germline V gene has CDR1 LNHDA and CDR2 SQIVND (reference sequence). The ends lost 4 bases at V and 2 bases at J; junction bases unmatched: 1. The CDR3 sequence is CASSNSGGQETQYF. DNA of the CDR3: TGTGCCAGTAGTAATAGCGGGGGGCAAGAGACCCAGTACTTC.

CDR3 sequence (DNA): TGTGCCAGCAGTGAAGCGACGGGACAGATTAATGAAAAACTGTTTTTT. Protein product: CASSEATGQINEKLFF. This chain joins TRBV6-1 and TRBJ1-4, with TRBD1 matching over 7 bases. CDR1 MNHNS and CDR2 SASEGT come from the germline V gene. Trimming at V came to 0 bases and at J to 4 bases, leaving 5 bases not matched to a gene. There are 16 residues in the CDR3.

This rearrangement joins TRBV14 to TRBJ2-2; D is unclear. CDR1 SGHDN and CDR2 FVKESK come from the germline V gene. The CDR3 covers 15 residues. Trimming left V 2 bases short and J 6 bases short, with 13 bases between. CDR3 residues: CASSQFMGIAGELFF. Here the CDR3 DNA reads TGTGCCAGCAGCCAATTTATGGGGATAGCCGGGGAGCTGTTTTTT.

The chain employs TRBV9 and TRBJ2-2, with D perhaps matching TRBD1 or TRBD2 (6 bases each). CDR1 is SGDLS, CDR2 YYNGEE, per germline. V shed 5 bases and J shed 5 bases, with 16 bases lying between them. The CDR3 contains 15 residues. CDR3 sequence: CASSTLGGTTGELFF. DNA for the CDR3: TGTGCCAGCAGTACTCTAGGGGGGACGACCGGGGAGCTGTTTTTT. Supplemented by reference TRBV9 and TRBJ2-2, the full variable domain reads DSGVTQTPKHLITATGQRVTLRCSPRSGDLSVYWYQQSLDQGLQFLIQYYNGEERAKGNILERFSAQQFPDLHSELNLSSLELGDSALYFCASSTLGGTTGELFFGEGSRLTVL.

V gene TRBV3-1 (or the pseudogene TRBV3-2) combines with J gene TRBJ2-3; 9 positions agree with TRBD2. Germline V gene sequence: CDR1 LGHDT, CDR2 YNNKEL (reference sequence). V trimming: 2 bases; J trimming: 3 bases; junction bases outside the gene matches: 15. The CDR3 length is 19 residues. The CDR3 protein is CASSQSVRGRALGTDTQYF. The CDR3 DNA follows: TGTGCCAGCAGCCAAAGTGTTCGCGGGAGGGCCCTCGGGACAGATACGCAGTATTTT.

V usage is TRBV5-1 and J usage is TRBJ2-3; D is perhaps TRBD2 (6 bases). The germline V gene encodes CDR1 SGHRS and CDR2 YFSETQ. The ends were cut back, 0 bases at V and 8 bases at J, with 16 bases in the middle. The CDR3 consists of 15 residues. CDR3 bases: TGCGCCAGCAGCTTGGGTTCGCAGGACGGGGGTACGCAGTATTTT. Its protein product is CASSLGSQDGGTQYF.

The J gene is TRBJ2-5, the V gene TRBV11-3; 9 bases are shared with TRBD2. The ends lost 4 bases at V and 5 bases at J; junction bases unmatched: 2. Germline CDR1 reads SGHNT; CDR2 reads YENEEA. This CDR3 comprises 13 residues. The CDR3 nucleotides read TGTGCCAGCAGCTCTAGCGGGGTGGAGACCCAGTACTTC. Its translation is CASSSSGVETQYF.

The CDR3 sequence is CASSLVVGDTGELFF. Written as DNA, the CDR3 is TGTGCCAGCAGCTTAGTAGTTGGAGACACCGGGGAGCTGTTTTTT. This chain joins TRBV7-9 and TRBJ2-2; D remains unclear. The V gene lost 1 base and the J gene lost 3 bases, with 9 bases spanning the gap. From germline, CDR1 is SEHNR and CDR2 FQNEAQ (reference sequence). This CDR3 is 15 amino acids long.

The rearrangement joins TRBV27 to TRBJ2-1; TRBD2 matches at 11 bases. With 5 bases clipped from V and 5 bases from J, the junction kept 8 bases outside the gene matches. The CDR3 has 16 amino acids. CDR1 is MNHEY, CDR2 SMNVEV, per germline (reference sequence). CDR3 protein: CASSPAGTSGHNEQFF. The CDR3 nucleotides are TGTGCCAGCAGTCCCGCCGGGACTAGCGGTCACAATGAGCAGTTCTTC.

The chain recombines TRBV10-3 with TRBJ1-2; D is uncertain. Per the germline V gene, CDR1 is ENHRY and CDR2 is SYGVKD. The CDR3 is 15 amino acids. Trimming left V 0 bases short and J 0 bases short, with 8 bases between. CDR3: CAISESSITNYGYTF. CDR3 DNA: TGTGCCATCAGTGAGTCGTCGATCACTAACTATGGCTACACCTTC.

This CDR3 is CASSLDQGSTDTQYF. The CDR3 DNA sequence: TGTGCCAGCAGCTTGGATCAGGGTAGCACAGATACGCAGTATTTT. The chain links TRBV5-4 to TRBJ2-3, with TRBD1 as a possible D gene (5 bases). V was pared by 0 bases and J by 0 bases, with 8 bases between. Per the germline V gene, CDR1 is SGHNT and CDR2 is YYREEE (reference sequence). This CDR3 spans 15 amino acids.

The rearrangement joins TRBV5-1 to TRBJ2-7; 10 bases map to TRBD1. Germline values: CDR1 SGHRS, CDR2 YFSETQ. The J segment lost 3 bases and the V segment lost 3 bases, leaving 9 bases of the junction unmatched. The CDR3 extends over 16 amino acids. CDR3 DNA: TGCGCCAGCAGCTCGGGGACAGGGGAACTCCGCTACGAGCAGTACTTC. It yields the protein CASSSGTGELRYEQYF.

V is TRBV5-1 and J is TRBJ2-1; TRBD1 matches 10 bases. J lost 7 bases, V lost 1 base, and 5 bases had no gene match. Germline CDR1 SGHRS, CDR2 YFSETQ. The CDR3 covers 15 residues. CDR3 in DNA: TGCGCCAGCAGCTTGATTGGACAGGGGGAGAATGAGCAGTTCTTC. This encodes CASSLIGQGENEQFF.

This chain joins TRBV4-1 and TRBJ2-7, with a weak D call TRBD2 (5 bases). Germline V gene lookup returns CDR1 MGHRA and CDR2 YSYEKL. V was cut by 1 base and J by 5 bases, with 18 bases left in between. The CDR3 is 16 residues long. As DNA, the CDR3 is TGCGCCAGCAGCCAAGGGGTGACTAAGCATCGAGACGAGCAGTACTTC. Protein: CASSQGVTKHRDEQYF.

The chain is built from TRBV5-1 and TRBJ2-7, with D perhaps being TRBD1 or TRBD2 (5 bases each). CDR3 length: 14 residues. The V end lost 4 bases, the J end lost 2 bases, and 13 bases lay between the germline ends. The germline V gene has CDR1 SGHRS and CDR2 YFSETQ. This CDR3 reads CASSLSGDPYEQYF. DNA of the CDR3: TGCGCCAGCAGCCTCTCCGGGGACCCCTACGAGCAGTACTTC.

This clone was recorded once. The CDR3 nucleotides read TGTGCCAGCAGCCAAGGGGTATTCGTAACTAGCACAGATACGCAGTATTTT. It yields the protein CASSQGVFVTSTDTQYF. V is TRBV3-1 (or the pseudogene TRBV3-2) and J is TRBJ2-3; D ambiguous. Germline V lookup: CDR1 LGHDT, CDR2 YNNKEL (reference sequence). The V end was cut by 1 base, the J end by 0 bases, with 14 bases between. The CDR3 length is 17 residues.

This chain joins TRBV9 and TRBJ1-3, with D possibly being TRBD1 (5 bases). The CDR3 is 13 amino acids. The V end was cut by 0 bases, the J end by 9 bases, with 10 bases between. CDR1 is SGDLS, CDR2 YYNGEE, per germline. As DNA, the CDR3 is TGTGCCAGCAGCGTAGATGGGGGACGCACCATATATTTT. This gives the protein CASSVDGGRTIYF. The variable domain in full, with the rest retrieved from reference TRBV9 and TRBJ1-3, is DSGVTQTPKHLITATGQRVTLRCSPRSGDLSVYWYQQSLDQGLQFLIQYYNGEERAKGNILERFSAQQFPDLHSELNLSSLELGDSALYFCASSVDGGRTIYFGEGSWLTVV.

The chain links TRBV6-1 to TRBJ1-6; D is unclear. With 2 bases removed from V and 9 bases from J, the gap between germline ends came to 11 bases. Germline-derived CDR1 and CDR2 are MNHNS and SASEGT. There are 14 residues in the CDR3. The CDR3 bases are TGTGCCAGCAGTGAATACCAAAACAGTTCACCCCTCCACTTT. Translation gives CASSEYQNSSPLHF.

This chain links TRBV30 with TRBJ2-2; D gene ambiguous. Germline V gene lookup returns CDR1 GTSNPN and CDR2 SVGIG (reference sequence). V shed 0 bases and J shed 1 base, with 6 bases lying between them. The CDR3 is made up of 14 amino acids. CDR3: CAWSVLLNTGELFF. DNA of the CDR3: TGTGCCTGGAGTGTACTATTGAACACCGGGGAGCTGTTTTTT.